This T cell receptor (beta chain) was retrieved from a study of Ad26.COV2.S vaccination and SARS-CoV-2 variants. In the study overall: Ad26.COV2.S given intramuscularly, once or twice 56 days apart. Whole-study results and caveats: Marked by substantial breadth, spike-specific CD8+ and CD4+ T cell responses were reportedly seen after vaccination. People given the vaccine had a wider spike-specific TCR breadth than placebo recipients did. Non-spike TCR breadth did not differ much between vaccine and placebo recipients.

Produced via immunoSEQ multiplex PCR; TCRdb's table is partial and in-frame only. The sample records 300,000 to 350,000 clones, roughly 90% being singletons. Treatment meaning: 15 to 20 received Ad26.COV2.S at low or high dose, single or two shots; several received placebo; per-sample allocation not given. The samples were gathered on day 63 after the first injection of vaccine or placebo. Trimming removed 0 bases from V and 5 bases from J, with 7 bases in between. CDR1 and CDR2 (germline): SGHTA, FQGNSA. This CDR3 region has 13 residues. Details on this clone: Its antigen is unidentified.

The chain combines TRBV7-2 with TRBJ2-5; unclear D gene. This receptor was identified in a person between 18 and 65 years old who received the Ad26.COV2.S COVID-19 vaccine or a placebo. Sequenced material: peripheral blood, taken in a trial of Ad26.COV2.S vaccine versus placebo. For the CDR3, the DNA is TGTGCCAGCAGCTTAGCAGGGTCGGAGACCCAGTACTTC. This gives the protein CASSLAGSETQYF.